The clone carrying this TCR beta chain was seen a handful of times. The CDR3 runs to 15 residues. V lost 2 bases and J lost 4, with 12 bases in between. CDR1 is MNHNS and CDR2 is SASEGT in the germline V gene. Using immunoSEQ multiplex PCR, the repertoire was profiled, and TCRdb retains in-frame clones only, with some absent. Counted here are more than 50,000 clones, about nine tenths occurring once; the ten biggest clones make up about 1.2%. This record belongs to a study of control samples from healthy donors and cancer patients. This sequence was found in a woman aged 45-65 years with colorectal cancer. The sample taken for sequencing was PBMCs. The chain combines TRBV6-1 with TRBJ1-3; tentative D call: TRBD1 (6 bases). The CDR3 sequence: CASSEPTGKGNTIYF. The CDR3 DNA reads as TGTGCCAGCAGTGAACCTACAGGGAAAGGAAACACCATATATTTT.